These 19 T cell receptor beta chains originate from one sample sequenced in a study of blood T cell repertoires in COVID-19. The assay was immunoSEQ multiplex PCR, and TCRdb's table has in-frame clones only and misses some. The table includes 150,000 or so clones, approximately 88% detected once. The sequenced sample was PBMCs or T cells enriched from blood (not recorded which). The receptors were gathered from a man aged 70 or older who had been exposed to COVID-19.

CDR3 loop: CASSGVRSYEQYF. CDR3 nucleotide sequence: TGTGCCTCCTCAGGGGTTCGGTCCTACGAGCAGTACTTC. The chain uses TRBV2 and TRBJ2-7, with D possibly TRBD1 on 6 matching bases. The germline gives CDR1 SNHLY, CDR2 FYNNEI. The ends were cut back, 11 bases at V and 1 base at J, with 15 bases in the middle. CDR3 size: 13 residues.

This chain uses TRBV5-8 with TRBJ1-2; 12 positions match TRBD1. The CDR3 loop spans 16 amino acids. The germline V gene encodes CDR1 SGHTS and CDR2 YDEGEE. Trimming cost V 0 bases and J 4 bases; bases outside gene matches: 4. CDR3: CASSLAGTGGPYGYTF. As DNA, the CDR3 is TGTGCCAGCAGCTTGGCGGGGACAGGGGGCCCCTATGGCTACACCTTC.

The gene calls are TRBV19 and TRBJ1-1; weak D call: TRBD1 (6 bases). The CDR3 contains 13 residues. From germline, CDR1 is LNHDA and CDR2 SQIVND (reference sequence). The ends were cut back, 3 bases at V and 5 bases at J, with 10 bases in the middle. The CDR3 protein is CASSIPGETEAFF. For the CDR3, the DNA is TGTGCCAGTAGTATTCCAGGGGAGACTGAAGCTTTCTTT.

The chain recombines TRBV18 with TRBJ1-2, with 8 bases that match TRBD1. Germline loops: CDR1 KGHSH, CDR2 LQKENI. Losses at the gene ends were 5 bases for V and 0 bases for J; bases not matched to a gene: 8. CDR3 length equals 16 residues. DNA for the CDR3: TGTGCCAGCTCATCACGCCAGGGGGCCCCTAACTATGGCTACACCTTC. It yields the protein CASSSRQGAPNYGYTF.

This clone was detected only once. A junction end diverges from the germline sequence, so it may reflect a read error. This chain connects TRBV6-1 to TRBJ2-2, with TRBD1 as a possible D gene (5 bases). The CDR3 consists of 10 residues. Per the germline V gene, CDR1 is MNHNS and CDR2 is SASEGT. CDR3 protein: CASSELGQIF. CDR3 bases: TGTGCCAGCAGTGAATTGGGGCAAATTTTT.

This clone appeared once. The gene calls are TRBV5-1 and TRBJ2-6; TRBD1 matches 10 bases. This CDR3 comprises 17 residues. The V gene end was trimmed by 4 bases and the J gene end by 1 base; junction bases not matched to a gene: 5. Germline V gives CDR1 SGHRS, CDR2 YFSETQ. CDR3 sequence: CASSPRTGGSGANVLTF. As DNA, the CDR3 is TGCGCCAGCAGCCCCCGGACAGGGGGGTCTGGGGCCAACGTCCTGACTTTC.

This chain links TRBV27 with TRBJ1-5, with D possibly being TRBD1 (5 bases). Germline lookup yields CDR1 MNHEY and CDR2 SMNVEV (reference sequence). The ends were cut back, 3 bases at V and 8 bases at J, with 17 bases in the middle. The CDR3 spans 15 residues. For the CDR3, the DNA is TGTGCCAGCAGTTTCGCCGGGGGGGGAAGCAAGCCCCAGCATTTT. It codes for CASSFAGGGSKPQHF.

This sequence joins TRBV25-1 and TRBJ1-1, with TRBD1 matching over 9 bases. The CDR3 contains 15 residues. V trimming: 6 bases; J trimming: 6 bases; junction bases outside the gene matches: 11. The germline gives CDR1 MGHDK, CDR2 SYGVNS. The CDR3 DNA reads TGTGCCAGCAGCCCCACGGGACAGGGAAGCGCTGAAGCTTTCTTT. Translation gives CASSPTGQGSAEAFF.

The V call is TRBV11-2, the J call TRBJ2-7; TRBD1 might be the D (8 bases). Per germline, CDR1 SGHAT and CDR2 FQNNGV. The CDR3 length is 15 residues. Deletions cut 5 bases from V and 3 bases from J, with 17 bases between. Here the CDR3 reads CASSGDRGGVYEQYF. CDR3 coding DNA: TGTGCCAGCAGCGGCGACAGGGGAGGGGTCTACGAGCAGTACTTC.

V and J are TRBV5-6 and TRBJ1-3, with D perhaps matching TRBD1 (6 bases). This CDR3 is 16 amino acids long. V gave up 2 bases and J gave up 0 bases, with 12 bases separating them. CDR1 SGHDT and CDR2 YYEEEE come from the germline V gene. The CDR3 here is CASSFRDRSSGNTIYF. CDR3 bases: TGTGCCAGCAGCTTCCGAGACAGGTCCTCTGGAAACACCATATATTTT.

CDR3 nucleotide sequence: TGTGCCAGCAGTTCCCCATACACCGGGGAGCTGTTTTTT. Its translation is CASSSPYTGELFF. The chain recombines TRBV7-9 with TRBJ2-2, with unresolved D. The CDR3 has 13 residues. Trimming took off 6 bases at V and 3 bases at J, with 8 bases between the two ends. The V gene's germline CDR1 is SEHNR and CDR2 FQNEAQ (reference sequence).

The V gene is TRBV19, the J gene TRBJ1-4, with 9 bases fitting TRBD1. From germline, CDR1 is LNHDA and CDR2 SQIVND (reference sequence). CDR3 length: 14 amino acids. The trim removed 5 bases at V and 10 bases at J, leaving 8 bases unmatched. CDR3 loop: CASSFSTGGGKLFF. In DNA form, the CDR3 reads TGTGCCAGTAGTTTTTCAACAGGGGGCGGAAAACTGTTTTTT.

The J gene is TRBJ2-1, the V gene TRBV28; maybe TRBD2 (6 bases). Germline CDR1 and CDR2: MDHEN and SYDVKM. CDR3 size: 13 residues. V was clipped by 6 bases and J by 10 bases, with 16 bases between them. Here the CDR3 reads CASSLMGLSEQFF. The CDR3, as DNA: TGTGCCAGCAGCTTGATGGGACTTTCGGAGCAGTTCTTC.

The V gene is TRBV10-1, the J gene TRBJ2-1, with a possible D match to TRBD2 (6 bases). In germline, CDR1 is WNHNN, CDR2 SYGVQD (reference sequence). V was shortened by 3 bases and J by 0 bases, with 12 bases between the two germline ends. This CDR3 region has 16 residues. The CDR3 region has the DNA TGCGCCAGCAGTGATGGCGGGAAAAGCTCCTACAATGAGCAGTTCTTC. Amino acid sequence: CASSDGGKSSYNEQFF.

This clone was seen just once. The gene calls are TRBV5-1 and TRBJ1-1; weak D call: TRBD1 (6 bases). V lost 3 bases and J 4 bases, leaving 16 bases between the germline ends. CDR1 and CDR2 from the germline V gene are SGHRS and YFSETQ. The CDR3 is 15 residues long. DNA for the CDR3: TGCGCCAGCAGCTCCTCCGCAGGGGCGGTCACTGAAGCTTTCTTT. Protein product: CASSSSAGAVTEAFF. The full variable domain, completed using reference TRBV5-1 and TRBJ1-1, is KAGVTQTPRYLIKTRGQQVTLSCSPISGHRSVSWYQQTPGQGLQFLFEYFSETQRNKGNFPGRFSGRQFSNSRSEMNVSTLELGDSALYLCASSSSAGAVTEAFFGQGTRLTVV.

The rearrangement links TRBV2 to TRBJ2-2, with 10 bases that match TRBD2. Germline V CDR1 and CDR2: SNHLY, FYNNEI. The CDR3 is 16 amino acids. J lost 1 base, V lost 4 bases, and 3 bases had no gene match. The DNA for the CDR3 is TGTGCCAGCAGTGGACTAGCGGGCTTGAACACCGGGGAGCTGTTTTTT. Its translation is CASSGLAGLNTGELFF.

The V gene is TRBV19, the J gene TRBJ1-5; 8 positions match TRBD1. This CDR3 has 15 amino acids. Germline V gene data show CDR1 as LNHDA and CDR2 as SQIVND (reference sequence). Unmatched junction bases numbered 6, after V lost 7 bases and J lost 1 base. The DNA for the CDR3 is TGTGCCAGTACTACCACAGGGGGGAGCAATCAGCCCCAGCATTTT. Translation: CASTTTGGSNQPQHF.

This chain joins TRBV27 and TRBJ2-1; 8 bases are shared with TRBD2. Germline lookup yields CDR1 MNHEY and CDR2 SMNVEV (reference sequence). The CDR3 consists of 16 residues. V was clipped by 5 bases and J by 0 bases; unmatched bases: 6. The CDR3 sequence is CASSPTSGSSYNEQFF. For the CDR3, the DNA is TGTGCCAGCAGTCCGACGAGCGGGAGCTCCTACAATGAGCAGTTCTTC.

This clone was picked up one time. The chain links TRBV4-1 to TRBJ1-2, with 9 positions matching TRBD1. The germline V gene encodes CDR1 MGHRA and CDR2 YSYEKL. V lost 0 bases to trimming and J lost 8 bases; unmatched junction nucleotides: 16. This CDR3 is built from 18 residues. This CDR3 reads CASSQDRVDRGGYLGYTF. The DNA of the CDR3 is TGCGCCAGCAGCCAAGATCGCGTCGACAGGGGGGGATATTTGGGCTACACCTTC.